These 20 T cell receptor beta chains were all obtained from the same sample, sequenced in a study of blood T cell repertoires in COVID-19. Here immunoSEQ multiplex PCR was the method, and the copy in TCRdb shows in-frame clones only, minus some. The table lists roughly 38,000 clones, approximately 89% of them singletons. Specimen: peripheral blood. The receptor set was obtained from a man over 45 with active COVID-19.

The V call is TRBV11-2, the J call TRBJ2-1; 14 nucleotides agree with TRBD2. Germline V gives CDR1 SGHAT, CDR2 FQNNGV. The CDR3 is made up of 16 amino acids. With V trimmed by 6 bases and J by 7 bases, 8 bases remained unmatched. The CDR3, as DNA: TGTGCCAGCAGTACCGCCGGGACTAGCGGGAGAAATGAGCAGTTCTTC. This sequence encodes CASSTAGTSGRNEQFF.

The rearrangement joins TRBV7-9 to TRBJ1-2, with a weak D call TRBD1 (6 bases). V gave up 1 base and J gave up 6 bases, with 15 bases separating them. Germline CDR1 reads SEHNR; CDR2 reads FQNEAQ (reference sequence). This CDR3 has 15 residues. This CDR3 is CASSLVDSGVDGYTF. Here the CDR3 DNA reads TGTGCCAGCAGCTTAGTGGATTCAGGGGTGGATGGCTACACCTTC.

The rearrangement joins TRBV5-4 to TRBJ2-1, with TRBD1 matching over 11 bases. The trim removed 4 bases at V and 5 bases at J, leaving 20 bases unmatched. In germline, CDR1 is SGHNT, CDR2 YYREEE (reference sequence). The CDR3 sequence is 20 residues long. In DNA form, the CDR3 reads TGTGCCAGCAGCACGGACAGGGGGCGTCAGATTCGCGTCACCGACAATGAGCAGTTCTTC. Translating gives CASSTDRGRQIRVTDNEQFF.

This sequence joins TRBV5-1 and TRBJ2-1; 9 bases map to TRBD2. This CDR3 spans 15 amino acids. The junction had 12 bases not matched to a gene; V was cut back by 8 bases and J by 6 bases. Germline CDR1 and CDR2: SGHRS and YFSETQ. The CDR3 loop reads CASREAGGPGNEQFF. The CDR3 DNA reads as TGCGCCAGTAGAGAGGCGGGGGGGCCTGGCAATGAGCAGTTCTTC.

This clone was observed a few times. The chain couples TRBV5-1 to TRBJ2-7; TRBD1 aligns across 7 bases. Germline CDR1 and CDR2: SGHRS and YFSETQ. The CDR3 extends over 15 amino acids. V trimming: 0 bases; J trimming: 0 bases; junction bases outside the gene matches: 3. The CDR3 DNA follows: TGCGCCAGCAGCTTGGAGGGACAGTACTCCTACGAGCAGTACTTC. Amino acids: CASSLEGQYSYEQYF.

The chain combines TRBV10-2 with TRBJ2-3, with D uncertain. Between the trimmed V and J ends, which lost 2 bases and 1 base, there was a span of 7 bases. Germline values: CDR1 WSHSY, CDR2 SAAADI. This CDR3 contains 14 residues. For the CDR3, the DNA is TGCGCCAGCAGTGAGGTTTCGGGCACAGATACGCAGTATTTT. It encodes CASSEVSGTDTQYF.

The CDR3 is CASSLGTRLADTQYF. The CDR3 DNA reads TGTGCCAGCAGCCTTGGGACTAGACTAGCAGATACGCAGTATTTT. V is TRBV4-2 and J is TRBJ2-3, with TRBD2 matching 8 bases. The CDR3 loop spans 15 amino acids. Germline CDR1 reads LGHNA; CDR2 reads YNFKEQ. V lost 4 bases to trimming and J lost 4 bases; unmatched junction nucleotides: 7.

CDR3 sequence: CAIGEYNEQFF. CDR3 nucleotides: TGTGCTATTGGGGAGTACAATGAGCAGTTCTTC. This rearrangement joins TRBV12-5 to TRBJ2-1; tentatively, D is TRBD2 (5 bases). In germline, CDR1 is LGHNT, CDR2 FRNRAP. This CDR3 comprises 11 residues. The ends were cut back, 10 bases at V and 4 bases at J, with 8 bases in the middle.

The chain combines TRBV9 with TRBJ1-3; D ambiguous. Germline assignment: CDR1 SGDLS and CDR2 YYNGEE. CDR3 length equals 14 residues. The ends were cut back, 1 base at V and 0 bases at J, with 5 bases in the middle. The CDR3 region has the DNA TGTGCCAGCAGCGTAACTAACTCTGGAAACACCATATATTTT. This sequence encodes CASSVTNSGNTIYF.

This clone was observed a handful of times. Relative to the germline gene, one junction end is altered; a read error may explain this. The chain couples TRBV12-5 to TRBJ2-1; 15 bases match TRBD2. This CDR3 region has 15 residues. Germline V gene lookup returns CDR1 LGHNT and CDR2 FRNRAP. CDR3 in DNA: TGTGCTAGTGGCTTGGGACTAGCGGGAGGTAGTGAGCAGTTCTTC. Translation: CASGLGLAGGSEQFF.

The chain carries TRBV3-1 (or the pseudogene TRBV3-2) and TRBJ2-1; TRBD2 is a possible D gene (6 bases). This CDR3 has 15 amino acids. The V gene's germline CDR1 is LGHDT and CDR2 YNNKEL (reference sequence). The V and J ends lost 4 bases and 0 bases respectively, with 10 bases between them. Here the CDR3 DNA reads TGTGCCAGCAGCCCGACTAGAAGCTCCTACAATGAGCAGTTCTTC. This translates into CASSPTRSSYNEQFF.

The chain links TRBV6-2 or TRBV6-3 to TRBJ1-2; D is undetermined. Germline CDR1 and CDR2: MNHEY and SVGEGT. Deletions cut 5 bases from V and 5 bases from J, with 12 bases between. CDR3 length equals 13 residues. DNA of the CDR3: TGTGCCAGCAGTCCGCCACCTATTTATGGCTACACCTTC. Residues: CASSPPPIYGYTF.

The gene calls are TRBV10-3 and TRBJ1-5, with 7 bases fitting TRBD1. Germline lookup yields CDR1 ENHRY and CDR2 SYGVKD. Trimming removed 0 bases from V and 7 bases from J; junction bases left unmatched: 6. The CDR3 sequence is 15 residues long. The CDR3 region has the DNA TGTGCCATCAGTGAGTCGTTGGCAGGGGGACAGCCCCAGCATTTT. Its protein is CAISESLAGGQPQHF.

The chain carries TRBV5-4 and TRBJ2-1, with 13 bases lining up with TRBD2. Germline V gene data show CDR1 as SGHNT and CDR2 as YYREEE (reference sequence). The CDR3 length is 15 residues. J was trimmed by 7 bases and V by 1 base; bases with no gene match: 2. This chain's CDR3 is CASSLRTSGGNEQFF. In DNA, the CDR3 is TGTGCCAGCAGCTTGAGGACTAGCGGGGGAAATGAGCAGTTCTTC.

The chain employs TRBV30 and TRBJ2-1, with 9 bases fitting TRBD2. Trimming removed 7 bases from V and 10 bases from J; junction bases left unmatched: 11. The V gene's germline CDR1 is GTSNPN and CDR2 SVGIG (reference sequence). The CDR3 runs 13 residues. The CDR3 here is CAYSGGNPREQFF. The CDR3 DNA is TGTGCCTATAGCGGGGGCAACCCAAGAGAGCAGTTCTTC.

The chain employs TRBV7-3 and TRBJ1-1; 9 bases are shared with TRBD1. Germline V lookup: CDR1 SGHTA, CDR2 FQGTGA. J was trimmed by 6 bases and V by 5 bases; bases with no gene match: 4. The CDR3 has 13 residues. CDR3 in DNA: TGTGCCAGCAGCCTCAGACAGGGGGCTGAAGCTTTCTTT. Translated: CASSLRQGAEAFF.

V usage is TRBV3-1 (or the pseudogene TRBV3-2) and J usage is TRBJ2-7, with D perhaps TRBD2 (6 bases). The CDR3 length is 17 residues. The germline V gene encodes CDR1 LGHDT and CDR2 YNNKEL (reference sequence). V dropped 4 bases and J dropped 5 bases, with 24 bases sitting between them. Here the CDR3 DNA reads TGTGCCAGCAGCCCCTACCGATCTAGCGTAAAAAAAAACGAGCAGTACTTC. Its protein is CASSPYRSSVKKNEQYF.

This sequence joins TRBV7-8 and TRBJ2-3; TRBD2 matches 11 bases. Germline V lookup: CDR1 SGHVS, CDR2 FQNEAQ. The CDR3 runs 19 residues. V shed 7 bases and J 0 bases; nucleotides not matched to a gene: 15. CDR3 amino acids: CASIQRGLAVFSSTDTQYF. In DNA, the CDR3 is TGTGCCAGCATCCAGCGGGGACTAGCGGTCTTCTCTAGCACAGATACGCAGTATTTT. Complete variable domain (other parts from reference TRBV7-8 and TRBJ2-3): GAGVSQSPRYKVAKRGQDVALRCDPISGHVSLFWYQQALGQGPEFLTYFQNEAQLDKSGLPSDRFFAERPEGSVSTLKIQRTQQEDSAVYLCASIQRGLAVFSSTDTQYFGPGTRLTVL.

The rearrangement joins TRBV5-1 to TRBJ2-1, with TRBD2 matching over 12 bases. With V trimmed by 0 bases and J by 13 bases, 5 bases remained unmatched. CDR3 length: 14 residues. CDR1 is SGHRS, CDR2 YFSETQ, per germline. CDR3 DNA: TGCGCCAGCAGCTTGGGGACTAGCGGGACTCCCCAGTTCTTC. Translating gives CASSLGTSGTPQFF. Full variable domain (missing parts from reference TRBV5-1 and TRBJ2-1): KAGVTQTPRYLIKTRGQQVTLSCSPISGHRSVSWYQQTPGQGLQFLFEYFSETQRNKGNFPGRFSGRQFSNSRSEMNVSTLELGDSALYLCASSLGTSGTPQFFGPGTRLTVL.

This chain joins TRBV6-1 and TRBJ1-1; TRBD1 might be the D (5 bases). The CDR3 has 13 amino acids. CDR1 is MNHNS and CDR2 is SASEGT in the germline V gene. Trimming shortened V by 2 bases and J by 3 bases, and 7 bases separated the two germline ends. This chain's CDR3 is CASSESGDTEAFF. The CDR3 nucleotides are TGTGCCAGCAGTGAATCGGGGGACACTGAAGCTTTCTTT.